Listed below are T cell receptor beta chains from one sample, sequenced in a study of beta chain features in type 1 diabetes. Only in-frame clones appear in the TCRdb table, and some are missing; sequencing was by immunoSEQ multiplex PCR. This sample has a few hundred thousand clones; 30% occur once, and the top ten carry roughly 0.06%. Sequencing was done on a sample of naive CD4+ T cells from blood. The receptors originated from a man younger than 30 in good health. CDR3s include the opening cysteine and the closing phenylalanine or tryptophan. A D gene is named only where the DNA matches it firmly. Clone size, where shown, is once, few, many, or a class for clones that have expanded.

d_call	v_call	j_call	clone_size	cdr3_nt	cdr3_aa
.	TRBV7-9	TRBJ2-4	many	TGTGCCAGCAGCTTTGGGGAAAACATTCAGTACTTC	CASSFGENIQYF
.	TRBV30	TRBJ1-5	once	TGTGCCTGGAGGCAGGGAGGCAATCAGCCCCAGCATTTT	CAWRQGGNQPQHF
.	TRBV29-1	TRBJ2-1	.	TGCAGCGTTGTTGGGGGAAAGGGGAGCTACAATGAGCAGTTCTTC	CSVVGGKGSYNEQFF
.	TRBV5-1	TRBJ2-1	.	TGCGCCAGCAGCTTGGATGACGGTACCTACAATGAGCAGTTCTTC	CASSLDDGTYNEQFF
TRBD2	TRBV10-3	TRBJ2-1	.	TGTGCCATTAGCGGGAGTATTTACAATGAGCAGTTCTTC	CAISGSIYNEQFF
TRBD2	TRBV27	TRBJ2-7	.	TGTGCCAGCAGTTTAAGGACTAGCGGGAGGTACTACGAGCAGTACTTC	CASSLRTSGRYYEQYF
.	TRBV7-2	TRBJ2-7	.	TGTGCCAGCAGCGTGACCGGGACGCTGACCACCTACGAGCAGTACTTC	CASSVTGTLTTYEQYF
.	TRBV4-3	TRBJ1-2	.	TGCGCCAGCAGCCCGCAGGGTGGGGACTATGGCTACACCTTC	CASSPQGGDYGYTF
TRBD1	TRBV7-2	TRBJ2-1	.	TGTGCCAGCAGCTCCGGGACAGGAACCTACAATGAGCAGTTCTTC	CASSSGTGTYNEQFF
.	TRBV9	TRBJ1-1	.	TGTGCCAGCAGTAGCCTGGGGAACACTGAAGCTTTCTTT	CASSSLGNTEAFF
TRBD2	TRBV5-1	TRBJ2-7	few	TGCGCCAGCAGCGGGACTAGCGGCGGCGAGCAGTACTTC	CASSGTSGGEQYF
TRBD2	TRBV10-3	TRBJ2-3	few	TGTGCCATCAGTGAAAGGACTAGCCACACAGATACGCAGTATTTT	CAISERTSHTDTQYF
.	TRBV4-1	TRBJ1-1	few	TGCGCCAGCAGCAGAGTAGTGAACACTGAAGCTTTCTTT	CASSRVVNTEAFF
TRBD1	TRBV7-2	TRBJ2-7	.	TGTGCCAGCAGCTTAGCGTGGGGACAGTACTACGAGCAGTACTTC	CASSLAWGQYYEQYF
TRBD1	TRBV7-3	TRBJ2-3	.	TGTGCCAGCAGCTTAGACGGACAGGGGACAGATACGCAGTATTTT	CASSLDGQGTDTQYF
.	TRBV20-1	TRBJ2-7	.	TGCAGTGCTAGAAGTTCCTACGAGCAGTACTTC	CSARSSYEQYF
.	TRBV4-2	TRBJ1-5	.	TGTGCCAGCAGCCCGACGGGCAGGGACAATCAGCCCCAGCATTTT	CASSPTGRDNQPQHF
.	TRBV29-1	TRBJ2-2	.	TGCAGCGTTGAATTACGGAACACCGGGGAGCTGTTTTTT	CSVELRNTGELFF
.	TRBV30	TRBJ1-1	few	TGTGCCTGGAGCCGTACAGCCCGCACTGAAGCTTTCTTT	CAWSRTARTEAFF
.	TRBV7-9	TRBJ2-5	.	TGTGCCAGCAGCTTAGATTGGGAGACCCAGTACTTC	CASSLDWETQYF
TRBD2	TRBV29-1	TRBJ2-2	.	TGCAGCGTTCCAAGCGGGAGGAGGACCGGGGAGCTGTTTTTT	CSVPSGRRTGELFF
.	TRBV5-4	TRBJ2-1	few	TGTGCCAGCAGCTTGGCGCAGGGTCTCTACAATGAGCAGTTCTTC	CASSLAQGLYNEQFF
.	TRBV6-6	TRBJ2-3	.	TGTGCCAGCAGAGGCGGACAGACTAGCACAGATACGCAGTATTTT	CASRGGQTSTDTQYF
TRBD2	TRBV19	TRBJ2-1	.	TGTGCCAGTAGTGCCAGACTAGCGGTCGCGTTGGGAAATGAGCAGTTCTTC	CASSARLAVALGNEQFF
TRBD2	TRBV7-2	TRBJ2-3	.	TGTGCCAGCAGCTTAGCAAATCGGGGACTAGCGACGACAGATACGCAGTATTTT	CASSLANRGLATTDTQYF